This T cell receptor (beta chain) was obtained from a study of blood T cell repertoires in COVID-19. Whole-study context: Both acute and convalescent COVID-19 samples were obtained from the United States, Italy and Spain. T cells, B-cell-depleted T cells, or PBMCs supplied cDNA or gDNA.

Germline-derived CDR1 and CDR2 are LNHDA and SQIVND (reference sequence). The germline V and J ends were trimmed by 4 bases and 5 bases, with 8 bases remaining between them. This CDR3 comprises 12 residues. As processed by the authors: Quantification of nucleated cells was approximated via reference gene primer amplification. Clones were read by immunoSEQ multiplex PCR, and TCRdb kept only the in-frame ones, dropping some. V, J and clone size were drawn from that table, and D and trimming were deduced from the DNA. Here the sample spans about 84,000 clones, 83% being singletons. The origin of this receptor is a woman of 80 years or more with acute or convalescent COVID-19. Sequenced sample: peripheral blood. The genes are TRBV19 and TRBJ1-1, with D unresolved. The CDR3 spells CASSSLSTEAFF. The CDR3 DNA is TGTGCCAGTAGTAGCTTGAGTACTGAAGCTTTCTTT.